Listed here is a single T cell receptor (beta chain). This CDR3 spans 12 amino acids. In germline, CDR1 is GTSNPN, CDR2 SVGIG (reference sequence). V dropped 3 bases and J dropped 0 bases, with 6 bases sitting between them. Original analysis: By means of reference gene primer amplification, nucleated cell counts were estimated. Sequenced by immunoSEQ multiplex PCR; TCRdb stores in-frame clones only, minus some. That table furnishes V, J and clone size, whereas the DNA furnished D and trimming. Counted here are approximately 100,000 clones, 65% to 85% occurring once; the ten biggest clones make up 6.3%. The data were obtained in a study of blood T cell repertoires in COVID-19.

Sequenced: peripheral blood. The chain recombines TRBV30 with TRBJ2-7; D is undetermined. The TCR originated in a man in his sixties with acute or convalescent COVID-19. The CDR3 DNA reads TGTGCCTGGAGCCTAAGCTCCTACGAGCAGTACTTC. This translates into CAWSLSSYEQYF.